This T cell receptor (beta chain) emerged from a study of blood T cell repertoires in COVID-19. Per the original data handling: Quantification of nucleated cells was approximated via reference gene primer amplification. Using immunoSEQ multiplex PCR, the repertoire was profiled, and TCRdb retains in-frame clones only, with some absent. Clone size and V and J calls were adopted from that table, with D and trimming inferred from the DNA. Among 90,000 to 100,000 clones, roughly 82% were seen once, and the ten largest hold under 20%. The CDR3 consists of 14 residues. Germline values: CDR1 SGHTA, CDR2 FQGNSA. Trimming took 3 bases from V and 1 from J, leaving 9 bases between them.

The receptor comes from a man of 80 years or more with acute or convalescent COVID-19. V usage is TRBV7-2 and J usage is TRBJ2-5; D may be TRBD2 (5 bases). The sample was peripheral blood. CDR3 sequence: CASSFLGSQETQYF. CDR3 coding DNA: TGTGCCAGCAGCTTTCTGGGGAGCCAAGAGACCCAGTACTTC.